This T cell receptor (beta chain) was found in a study of blood T cell repertoires in COVID-19. Study-wide context: Researchers got acute and convalescent COVID-19 samples from the United States, Italy and Spain. The analysed material was cDNA or gDNA that came from T cells, B-cell-depleted T cells, or PBMCs.

Per the germline V gene, CDR1 is SGHTA and CDR2 is FQGNSA. The CDR3 has 17 residues. After removal of 5 bases from V and 0 bases from J, the junction contained 8 bases not matched to a gene. How the authors handled the data: Estimated nucleated cell counts came from reference gene primer amplification. Some clones are missing from TCRdb's copy, which holds only in-frame ones; the method was immunoSEQ multiplex PCR. V and J calls and clone size are as listed in that table; D and trimming were resolved from the DNA. The table records 150,000 or so clones, approximately 91% of them present only once. This TCR was recovered from a middle-aged man with acute or convalescent COVID-19. This chain links TRBV7-2 with TRBJ2-1, with 9 bases identical to TRBD2. The specimen was peripheral blood. The CDR3 here is CASSRRLAALSYNEQFF. CDR3 nucleotides: TGTGCCAGCAGCAGAAGACTAGCGGCACTCTCCTACAATGAGCAGTTCTTC. The variable domain in full, completed from reference TRBV7-2 and TRBJ2-1, reads GAGVSQSPSNKVTEKGKDVELRCDPISGHTALYWYRQSLGQGLEFLIYFQGNSAPDKSGLPSDRFSAERTGGSVSTLTIQRTQQEDSAVYLCASSRRLAALSYNEQFFGPGTRLTVL.